The source of this T cell receptor beta chain is a study of PD-L1 blockade in urothelial cancer. This sample's time point: peripheral blood 6 weeks after treatment start. This clone was counted between two and nine times. The CDR3 extends over 14 amino acids. CDR1 and CDR2 from the germline V gene are LNHDA and SQIVND (reference sequence). V shed 3 bases and J shed 0 bases, with 8 bases lying between them. Synthetic templates analogous to TCR were spiked into all PCRs individually. This table comes from immunoSEQ multiplex PCR, and its TCRdb copy is limited to in-frame clones, with some not included. The sample includes about 130,000 clones, about 82% of them seen just once.

The sequencing here drew on PBMCs, taken around atezolizumab (anti-PD-L1) treatment. The clonotype was recovered from a man aged 50-59 years with urothelial cancer. This chain uses TRBV19 with TRBJ1-1; D not resolved. Here the CDR3 reads CASSIGGLNTEAFF. The DNA for the CDR3 is TGTGCCAGTAGTATCGGAGGGTTGAACACTGAAGCTTTCTTT. Based on the CDR3 plus reference TRBV19 and TRBJ1-1, the full variable domain is DGGITQSPKYLFRKEGQNVTLSCEQNLNHDAMYWYRQDPGQGLRLIYYSQIVNDFQKGDIAEGYSVSREKKESFPLTVTSAQKNPTAFYLCASSIGGLNTEAFFGQGTRLTVV.